The clone carrying this T cell receptor beta chain was observed at least ten times. What it binds is unknown. Sequencing ends 3 residues short of the CDR3 end; the germline J gene provides the rest. V trimming: 3 bases; J trimming: 6 bases; junction bases outside the gene matches: 2. Germline V gene lookup returns CDR1 SGHNT and CDR2 YYREEE (reference sequence). CDR3 length equals 13 residues. The sample originates from a study of T cell clonality in common variable immunodeficiency. Whole-study findings and limits: Common variable immunodeficiency TCR beta sequences reportedly had fewer deletions and N-nucleotide insertions.

TCRdb's table, derived via immunoSEQ multiplex PCR, lists solely in-frame clones and lacks some. The sample includes roughly 30,000 clones, none of them occurring once. Diagnosis required reduced IgG, IgA and/or IgM with specific antibody deficiency. CVID subjects had received replacement immunoglobulin for at least one year. This rearrangement joins TRBV5-4 to TRBJ2-5; 10 bases are shared with TRBD1. This receptor was identified in a human donor with common variable immunodeficiency. Sequencing was carried out using peripheral blood mononuclear cells. CDR3 protein: CASSWGQGQTQYF. CDR3 DNA, as far as it was read: TGTGCCAGCAGCTGGGGACAGGGGCAGACC.